This entry lists 3 T cell receptor beta chains sequenced from one sample in a study of T cell repertoires in aging, cancer and after chemotherapy. The template was genomic DNA from peripheral blood, not RNA. Rearranged V-D-J TRB sequences were amplified with a mixed TRB-A/B primer pool. TCRdb ran MiXCR on the multiplex PCR reads and lists one entry per CDR3 protein. The sample yields about 13,000 distinct CDR3 sequences, roughly 36% seen once. The sequencing input was blood. All receptors come from a human donor in good health. The donor label of this sample is uncertain.

In this sample, this clonotype turned up a few times. This chain joins TRBV19 and TRBJ2-5; no definite D call. The V gene lost 3 bases and the J gene lost 4 bases, with 9 bases spanning the gap. This CDR3 has 13 residues. Germline V gives CDR1 LNHDA, CDR2 SQIVND (reference sequence). The CDR3, as DNA: TGTGCCAGTAGTATGCAGTATCCAGAGACCCAGTACTTC. Protein sequence: CASSMQYPETQYF. Full variable domain (remainder filled in from reference TRBV19 and TRBJ2-5): DGGITQSPKYLFRKEGQNVTLSCEQNLNHDAMYWYRQDPGQGLRLIYYSQIVNDFQKGDIAEGYSVSREKKESFPLTVTSAQKNPTAFYLCASSMQYPETQYFGPGTRLLVL.

This clonotype was observed a few times. The V call is TRBV12-3 or TRBV12-4, the J call TRBJ1-5; D gene ambiguous. The V and J ends lost 6 bases and 0 bases respectively, with 9 bases between them. CDR3 length: 14 residues. The CDR3 coding sequence is TGTGCCAGCAGCCGGGTCCATAGCAATCAGCCCCAGCATTTT. Its translation: CASSRVHSNQPQHF.

J is TRBJ1-1 and V is TRBV29-1; D ambiguous. V lost 4 bases and J lost 4, with 7 bases in between. Germline lookup yields CDR1 SQVTM and CDR2 ANQGSEA. There are 11 residues in the CDR3. CDR3 region: CSVGELTEAFF. DNA of the CDR3: TGCAGCGTTGGGGAGCTCACTGAAGCTTTCTTT.